The 6 T cell receptor beta chains below were found in one sample sequenced in a study of tumor-infiltrating lymphocytes in oesophageal squamous cell carcinoma. TCRdb redid the calling of the PCR reads with MiXCR, one entry per CDR3 protein. The sample records over 20,000 distinct CDR3 sequences, 35% to 40% being singletons. Sequencing input: esophageal tumor tissue. Receptor source: a male donor with esophageal squamous cell carcinoma.

This clonotype was counted between two and nine times. The DNA of the CDR3 is TGTGCCAGCAGCCCGGGACTAGCGGGAGATCGCTACGAGCAGTACTTC. This codes for CASSPGLAGDRYEQYF. The chain combines TRBV28 with TRBJ2-5; 14 nucleotides match TRBD2. TRBJ2-7 explains the end of the DNA better; the J call may be wrong. The germline gives CDR1 MDHEN, CDR2 SYDVKM. This CDR3 is 16 amino acids long.

This clonotype is judged medium-sized (0.01 to 0.1%). The chain couples TRBV11-2 to TRBJ2-3; 7 bases align to TRBD2. J was trimmed by 1 base and V by 5 bases; bases with no gene match: 9. The germline V gene has CDR1 SGHAT and CDR2 FQNNGV. The CDR3 runs 16 residues. The CDR3 here is CASSPREAHRTDTQYF. CDR3 sequence (DNA): TGTGCCAGCAGCCCCCGGGAGGCCCATCGCACAGATACGCAGTATTTT.

This clonotype has at least ten counts. This chain joins TRBV7-9 and TRBJ1-4; possible D gene TRBD1, 5 bases. The CDR3 contains 14 residues. V was trimmed by 1 base and J by 4 bases, leaving 7 bases between them. Germline CDR1 and CDR2: SEHNR and FQNEAQ (reference sequence). The chain's CDR3 is CASSLGGINEKLFF. CDR3 in DNA: TGTGCCAGCAGCTTAGGGGGGATTAATGAAAAACTGTTTTTT.

This clonotype was recorded at least ten times. This may be a read error, as it is one base from a much larger clone. V and J are TRBV27 and TRBJ2-1; D gene unclear. Germline V gene sequence: CDR1 MNHEY, CDR2 SMNVEV (reference sequence). CDR3 length equals 13 residues. Deletions cut 0 bases from V and 9 bases from J, with 9 bases between. The CDR3 DNA sequence: TGTGCCAGCAGTTTATCTATAGTGCGTGAGCAGTTCTTC. The encoded protein is CASSLSIVREQFF.

This clonotype is medium-sized. The chain employs TRBV11-3 and TRBJ2-5; D gene ambiguous. This CDR3 is built from 15 residues. Germline V gene lookup returns CDR1 SGHNT and CDR2 YENEEA. With 1 base removed from V and 2 bases from J, the gap between germline ends came to 11 bases. The CDR3 sequence: CASSLVKRCQETQYF. Here the CDR3 DNA reads TGTGCCAGCAGCTTAGTTAAGCGTTGTCAAGAGACCCAGTACTTC. The full variable domain, completed using reference TRBV11-3 and TRBJ2-5, is EAGVVQSPRYKIIEKKQPVAFWCNPISGHNTLYWYLQNLGQGPELLIRYENEEAVDDSQLPKDRFSAERLKGVDSTLKIQPAELGDSAVYLCASSLVKRCQETQYFGPGTRLLVL.

The CDR3 here is CASSENVGIYKNIQYF. CDR3 DNA: TGTGCCAGCAGTGAAAATGTGGGTATCTACAAAAACATTCAGTACTTC. The chain employs TRBV6-1 and TRBJ2-4; D is ambiguous. V was pared by 2 bases and J by 3 bases, with 14 bases between. CDR1 and CDR2 (germline): MNHNS, SASEGT. CDR3 size: 16 residues.